This T cell receptor (beta chain) originates from a study of CD8 T cells in Susac syndrome. The wider study: Patients with Susac syndrome were therapy-naive, treated with corticosteroids, or treated with intravenous immunoglobulin alone when blood was collected.

TEMRA cells underwent FACS enrichment and CD8+ and CD4+ T cells underwent negative isolation. Reverse transcription of 0.5 to 1 ug RNA was carried out with random hexamers. The TCR beta CDR3 was amplified by immunoSEQ multiplex PCR across 54 Vbeta, 13 Jbeta. TCRdb used MiXCR to reprocess the immunoSEQ multiplex PCR reads, holding one entry per CDR3 protein. The sample contains 71,000 or so distinct CDR3 sequences, around 93% of which appear only once. The germline V gene encodes CDR1 DFQATT and CDR2 SNEGSKA (reference sequence). CDR3 length equals 15 residues. Trimming cost V 0 bases and J 0 bases; bases outside gene matches: 2.

The rearrangement uses TRBV20-1 and TRBJ1-5; 7 bases line up with TRBD1. The source is a human donor with Susac syndrome. Sequencing was performed on CD4+ T cells from PBMCs. The chain's CDR3 is CSAREGQLSNQPQHF. DNA for the CDR3: TGCAGTGCTAGAGAGGGACAGCTTAGCAATCAGCCCCAGCATTTT.